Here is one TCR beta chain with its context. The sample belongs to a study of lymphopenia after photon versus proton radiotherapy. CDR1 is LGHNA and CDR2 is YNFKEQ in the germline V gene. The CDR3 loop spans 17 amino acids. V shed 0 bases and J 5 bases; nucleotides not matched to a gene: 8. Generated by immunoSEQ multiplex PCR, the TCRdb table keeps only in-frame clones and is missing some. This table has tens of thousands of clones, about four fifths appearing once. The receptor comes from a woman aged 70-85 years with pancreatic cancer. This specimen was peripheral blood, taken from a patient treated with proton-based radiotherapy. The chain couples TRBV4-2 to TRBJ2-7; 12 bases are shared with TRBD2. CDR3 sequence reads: CASSQDLGLAGSHEQYF. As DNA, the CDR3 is TGTGCCAGCAGCCAAGACCTAGGACTAGCGGGATCCCACGAGCAGTACTTC.